This T cell receptor (beta chain) emerged from a study of blood T cell repertoires in COVID-19. Study in general: Acute and convalescent COVID-19 specimens originated in the United States, Italy and Spain. T cells, B-cell-depleted T cells, or PBMCs provided the cDNA or gDNA that served as material.

Germline loops: CDR1 SGHTA, CDR2 FQGNSA. V lost 6 bases to trimming and J lost 5 bases; unmatched junction nucleotides: 13. The CDR3 sequence is 18 residues long. In the original processing: Reference gene primer amplification in the assay estimated nucleated cell counts. The method was immunoSEQ multiplex PCR; TCRdb's version includes in-frame clones alone and lacks a portion of them. The DNA was the basis for D and trimming; V, J and clone size are from that table. There are about 200,000 clones in the sample; roughly 80% occur only once, and more than 9% lies in the top ten. This sequence joins TRBV7-2 and TRBJ2-5; 15 nucleotides agree with TRBD2. Material for sequencing was peripheral blood. This receptor was identified in a woman older than 75 with acute or convalescent COVID-19. Here the CDR3 DNA reads TGTGCCAGCAGACCCCCCTGGGGACTAGCGGGAGGTCGGGAGACCCAGTACTTC. Protein: CASRPPWGLAGGRETQYF.